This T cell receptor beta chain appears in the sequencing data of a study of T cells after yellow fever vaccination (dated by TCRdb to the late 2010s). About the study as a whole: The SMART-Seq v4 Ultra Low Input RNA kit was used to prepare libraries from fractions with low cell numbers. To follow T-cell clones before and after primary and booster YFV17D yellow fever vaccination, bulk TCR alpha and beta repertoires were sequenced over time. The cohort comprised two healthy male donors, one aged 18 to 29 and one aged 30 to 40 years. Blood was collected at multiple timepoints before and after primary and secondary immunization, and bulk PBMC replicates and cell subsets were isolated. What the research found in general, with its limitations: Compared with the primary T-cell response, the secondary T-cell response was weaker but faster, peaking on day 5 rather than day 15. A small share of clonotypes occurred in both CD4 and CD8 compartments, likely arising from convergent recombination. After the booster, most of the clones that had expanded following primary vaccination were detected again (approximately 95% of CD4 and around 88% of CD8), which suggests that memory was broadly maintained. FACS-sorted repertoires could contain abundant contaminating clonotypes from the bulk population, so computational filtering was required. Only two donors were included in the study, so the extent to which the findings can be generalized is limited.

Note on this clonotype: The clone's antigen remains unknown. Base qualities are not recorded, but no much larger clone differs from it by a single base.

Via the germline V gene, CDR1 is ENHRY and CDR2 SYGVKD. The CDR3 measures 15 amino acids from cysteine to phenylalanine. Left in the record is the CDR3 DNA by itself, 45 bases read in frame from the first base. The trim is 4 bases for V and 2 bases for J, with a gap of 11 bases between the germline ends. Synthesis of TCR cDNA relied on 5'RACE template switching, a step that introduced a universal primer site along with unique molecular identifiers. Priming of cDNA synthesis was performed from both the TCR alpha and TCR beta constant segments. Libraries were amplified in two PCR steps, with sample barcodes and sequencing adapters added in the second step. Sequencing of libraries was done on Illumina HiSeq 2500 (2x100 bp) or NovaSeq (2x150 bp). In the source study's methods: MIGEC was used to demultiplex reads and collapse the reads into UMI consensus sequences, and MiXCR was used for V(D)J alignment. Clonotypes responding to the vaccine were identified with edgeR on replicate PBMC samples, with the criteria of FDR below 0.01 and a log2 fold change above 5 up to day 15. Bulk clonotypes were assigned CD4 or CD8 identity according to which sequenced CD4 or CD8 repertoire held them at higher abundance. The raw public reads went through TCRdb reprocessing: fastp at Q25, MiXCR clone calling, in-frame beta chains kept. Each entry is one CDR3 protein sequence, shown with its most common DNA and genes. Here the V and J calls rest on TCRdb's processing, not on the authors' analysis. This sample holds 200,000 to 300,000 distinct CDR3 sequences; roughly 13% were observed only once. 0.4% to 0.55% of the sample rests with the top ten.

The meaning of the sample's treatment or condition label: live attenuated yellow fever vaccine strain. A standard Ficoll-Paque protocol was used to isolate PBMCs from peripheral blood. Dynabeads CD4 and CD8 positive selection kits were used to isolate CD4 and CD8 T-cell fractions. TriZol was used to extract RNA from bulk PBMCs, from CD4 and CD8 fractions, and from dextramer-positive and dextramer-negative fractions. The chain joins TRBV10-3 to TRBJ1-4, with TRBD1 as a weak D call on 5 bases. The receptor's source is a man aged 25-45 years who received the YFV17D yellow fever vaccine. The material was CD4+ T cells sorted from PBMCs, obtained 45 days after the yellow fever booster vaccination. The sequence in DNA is TGTGCCATCAGTGTTATCCCAGGGACTAATGAAAAACTGTTTTTT. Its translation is CAISVIPGTNEKLFF.